The clone carrying this TCR beta chain was seen at least ten times. The target antigen is unknown. Time point noted: pre-sensitization, week 0. Documented treatment: therapeutic diphenylcyclopropenone sensitization with weekly scalp DPC. This sample was taken from a study of human T cells and chemical hapten exposure. On the study more broadly: The patient population, which was mostly female, had alopecia areata, totalis or universalis. Findings and limits, study-wide: Expanded TCR counts at PT1 were positively correlated with the patch test score. Counts of TCRs above 1 in 1000 frequency stayed unchanged with DPC sensitization.

From germline, CDR1 is SGHRS and CDR2 YFSETQ. The CDR3 runs to 15 residues. V gave up 0 bases and J gave up 0 bases, with 7 bases separating them. TCRdb independently ran MiXCR on the RACE reads; one entry per CDR3 protein. The table lists tens of thousands of distinct CDR3 sequences, approximately 10% of them singletons. The source was whole blood, collected in connection with sensitization to the hapten diphenylcyclopropenone (DPC). This sequence originates from a woman in her forties with alopecia areata. Some clones in this sample may be carry-over from other donors' samples. The chain is built from TRBV5-1 and TRBJ2-1; D gene unclear. This chain's CDR3 is CASSLALDSYNEQFF. CDR3 sequence (DNA): TGCGCCAGCAGCTTGGCCCTGGACTCCTACAATGAGCAGTTCTTC.